A single sample is the source of the 29 T cell receptor beta chains below, sequenced in a study of shared clonotypes between healthy human individuals. The table came from immunoSEQ multiplex PCR; TCRdb's copy has only in-frame clones and leaves some out. The repertoire holds approximately 100,000 clones, less than 75% seen once, with approximately 25% in the top ten. Sequenced sample: memory CD8+ T cells sorted from blood. As to subset: CD45RO+ cells pooled with CCR7-negative TemRA cells. The receptors shown here come from a young woman in good health.

This clone was detected many times. The V gene is TRBV19, the J gene TRBJ2-7; 10 nucleotides match TRBD1. CDR1 is LNHDA and CDR2 is SQIVND in the germline V gene (reference sequence). The CDR3 extends over 14 amino acids. Trimming at V came to 2 bases and at J to 6 bases, leaving 4 bases not matched to a gene. CDR3 protein: CASSIRDRGFEQYF. DNA of the CDR3: TGTGCCAGTAGTATACGGGACAGGGGTTTCGAGCAGTACTTC.

The CDR3 is CASSLWTSGRFEQYF. The CDR3 DNA reads as TGTGCCAGCAGTTTATGGACTAGCGGGAGGTTCGAGCAGTACTTC. This chain links TRBV28 with TRBJ2-7; the match to TRBD2 covers 13 bases. This CDR3 has 15 amino acids. V was pared by 0 bases and J by 6 bases, with 2 bases of the junction left unmatched. In germline, CDR1 is MDHEN, CDR2 SYDVKM.

In this sample, this clone turned up many times. CDR3 region: CASSLGFGIQETQYF. DNA for the CDR3: TGTGCCAGCAGCTTGGGTTTCGGGATTCAAGAGACCCAGTACTTC. V is TRBV5-6 and J is TRBJ2-5, with D maybe TRBD2 (5 bases). V was shortened by 0 bases and J by 2 bases, with 11 bases between the two germline ends. The CDR3 is 15 amino acids. The V gene's germline CDR1 is SGHDT and CDR2 YYEEEE. The full variable domain, completed using reference TRBV5-6 and TRBJ2-5, is DAGVTQSPTHLIKTRGQQVTLRCSPKSGHDTVSWYQQALGQGPQFIFQYYEEEERQRGNFPDRFSGHQFPNYSSELNVNALLLGDSALYLCASSLGFGIQETQYFGPGTRLLVL.

This clone was counted only a few times. Here the CDR3 DNA reads TGTGCCAGCACCATTAGCGGGAGAGGCAATGAGCAGTTCTTC. It yields the protein CASTISGRGNEQFF. The chain employs TRBV7-9 and TRBJ2-1, with TRBD2 matching 9 bases. CDR3 length: 14 residues. Germline CDR1 SEHNR, CDR2 FQNEAQ (reference sequence). Trimming took 7 bases from V and 6 from J; bases not matched to a gene: 7.

The gene calls are TRBV11-2 and TRBJ2-1, with 9 bases aligning to TRBD2. V shed 0 bases, J shed 12 bases, and the junction held 12 bases outside the gene matches. Germline values: CDR1 SGHAT, CDR2 FQNNGV. The CDR3 length is 16 residues. The chain's CDR3 is CASSLDPGLALRGQFF. CDR3 DNA sequence: TGTGCCAGCAGCTTAGACCCGGGACTAGCCCTCCGGGGGCAGTTCTTC.

The chain employs TRBV6-1 and TRBJ1-1; no reliable D call. Germline lookup yields CDR1 MNHNS and CDR2 SASEGT. The V gene lost 4 bases and the J gene lost 6 bases, with 12 bases spanning the gap. This CDR3 region has 13 residues. This CDR3 is CASSGRTQPEAFF. CDR3 DNA sequence: TGTGCCAGCAGTGGAAGGACTCAACCTGAAGCTTTCTTT.

This chain joins TRBV5-1 and TRBJ1-2; no clear D gene. Germline V lookup: CDR1 SGHRS, CDR2 YFSETQ. This CDR3 has 13 residues. The ends were cut back, 3 bases at V and 0 bases at J, with 6 bases in the middle. The DNA for the CDR3 is TGCGCCAGCAGCTCCGAGCCTAACTATGGCTACACCTTC. Its protein is CASSSEPNYGYTF.

The count of this clone is one. J is TRBJ1-4 and V is TRBV5-8; perhaps TRBD1 as D (5 bases). Between the trimmed V and J ends, which lost 7 bases and 0 bases, there was a span of 13 bases. Germline V gene data show CDR1 as SGHTS and CDR2 as YDEGEE. The CDR3 totals 15 residues. The CDR3 protein is CASGTRGATNEKLFF. Here the CDR3 DNA reads TGTGCCAGCGGAACAAGGGGAGCAACTAATGAAAAACTGTTTTTT. Together with reference TRBV5-8 and TRBJ1-4, the CDR3 gives the full variable domain: EAGVTQSPTHLIKTRGQQATLRCSPISGHTSVYWYQQALGLGLQFLLWYDEGEERNRGNFPPRFSGRQFPNYSSELNVNALELEDSALYLCASGTRGATNEKLFFGSGTQLSVL.

The chain couples TRBV6-4 to TRBJ2-2, with D possibly being TRBD2 (6 bases). CDR1 MRHNA and CDR2 SNTAGT come from the germline V gene. V was trimmed by 4 bases and J by 2 bases, leaving 14 bases between them. The CDR3 is made up of 16 amino acids. As DNA, the CDR3 is TGTGCCAGCAGTGGGGTAGCGGAATCTAACACCGGGGAGCTGTTTTTT. As protein: CASSGVAESNTGELFF.

This clone has a count of ten or more. The J gene is TRBJ2-7, the V gene TRBV7-9, with 9 positions matching TRBD2. J lost 3 bases, V lost 4 bases, and 7 bases had no gene match. The V gene's germline CDR1 is SEHNR and CDR2 FQNEAQ (reference sequence). There are 15 residues in the CDR3. The CDR3: CASSSTLAGSYEQYF. The CDR3 nucleotides read TGTGCCAGCAGCTCAACTCTAGCGGGAAGCTACGAGCAGTACTTC.

This clone was counted only a few times. The chain employs TRBV6-1 and TRBJ1-5, with D possibly TRBD1 on 5 matching bases. CDR3 length: 14 amino acids. V shed 1 base and J shed 6 bases, with 10 bases lying between them. Germline V lookup: CDR1 MNHNS, CDR2 SASEGT. CDR3 region: CASSEGGEPQPQHF. CDR3 sequence (DNA): TGTGCCAGCAGTGAAGGGGGGGAGCCTCAGCCCCAGCATTTT.

The rearrangement uses TRBV11-2 and TRBJ1-1; TRBD1 matches at 8 bases. The trim removed 5 bases at V and 1 base at J, leaving 6 bases unmatched. CDR1 and CDR2 from the germline V gene are SGHAT and FQNNGV. There are 15 residues in the CDR3. CDR3 loop: CASSPGQGWNTEAFF. Here the CDR3 DNA reads TGTGCCAGCAGCCCAGGACAGGGATGGAACACTGAAGCTTTCTTT.

This chain links TRBV30 with TRBJ1-1; D is unclear. CDR1 and CDR2 (germline): GTSNPN, SVGIG (reference sequence). V lost 2 bases and J lost 0, with 10 bases in between. This CDR3 is 14 amino acids long. The CDR3 protein is CAWSQIGMNTEAFF. For the CDR3, the DNA is TGTGCCTGGAGTCAAATAGGGATGAACACTGAAGCTTTCTTT.

The genes are TRBV28 and TRBJ1-4; maybe TRBD1 (5 bases). Looked up from germline, CDR1 is MDHEN and CDR2 is SYDVKM. The CDR3 is 15 amino acids. The germline V and J ends were trimmed by 2 bases and 0 bases, with 7 bases remaining between them. CDR3 in amino acids: CASSLVQATNEKLFF. CDR3 DNA sequence: TGTGCCAGCAGTTTAGTACAGGCAACTAATGAAAAACTGTTTTTT.

The gene calls are TRBV27 and TRBJ2-3, with 11 bases matching TRBD2. CDR1 MNHEY and CDR2 SMNVEV come from the germline V gene (reference sequence). CDR3 size: 17 residues. V gave up 2 bases and J gave up 8 bases; unmatched junction bases: 12. The CDR3 region is CASSLTSGGDLHGTQYF. The CDR3 DNA reads as TGTGCCAGCAGTTTAACTAGCGGGGGCGATCTCCATGGTACGCAGTATTTT.

The V gene is TRBV16, the J gene TRBJ1-1; D is unresolved. Trimming took 2 bases from V and 5 from J, leaving 18 bases between them. The germline V gene has CDR1 KGHSY and CDR2 FQNENV. There are 16 residues in the CDR3. CDR3: CASSQGLSGSETEAFF. The DNA for the CDR3 is TGTGCCAGCAGCCAAGGGTTGTCGGGGAGTGAGACTGAAGCTTTCTTT.

This rearrangement joins TRBV19 to TRBJ2-1; TRBD1 or TRBD2 may be the D gene (6 bases each). Germline V gene lookup returns CDR1 LNHDA and CDR2 SQIVND (reference sequence). V was clipped by 9 bases and J by 13 bases, with 28 bases between them. This CDR3 comprises 15 residues. The CDR3 DNA reads as TGTGCCAGAGCTTCGGGGGCAGGTCTTTCCCAGAACCAGTTCTTC. Amino acids: CARASGAGLSQNQFF.

This chain joins TRBV4-2 and TRBJ2-7; D may be TRBD1 or TRBD2 (6 bases each). This CDR3 spans 15 amino acids. CDR1 LGHNA and CDR2 YNFKEQ come from the germline V gene. The ends were cut back, 4 bases at V and 2 bases at J, with 15 bases in the middle. The chain's CDR3 is CASSPWGAPAYEQYF. The CDR3 DNA reads TGTGCCAGCAGCCCCTGGGGGGCCCCAGCCTACGAGCAGTACTTC.

The V call is TRBV11-2, the J call TRBJ1-2; 10 positions agree with TRBD1. V lost 0 bases and J lost 6; bases outside the gene matches: 7. Germline V gene lookup returns CDR1 SGHAT and CDR2 FQNNGV. CDR3 length: 16 amino acids. The CDR3 is CASSLDLVGQGHGYTF. The CDR3 DNA reads as TGTGCCAGCAGCTTAGATCTGGTGGGACAGGGGCATGGCTACACCTTC. Complete variable domain (other parts from reference TRBV11-2 and TRBJ1-2): EAGVAQSPRYKIIEKRQSVAFWCNPISGHATLYWYQQILGQGPKLLIQFQNNGVVDDSQLPKDRFSAERLKGVDSTLKIQPAKLEDSAVYLCASSLDLVGQGHGYTFGSGTRLTVV.

The rearrangement uses TRBV28 and TRBJ1-4; D possibly corresponds to TRBD1 (5 bases). Per germline, CDR1 MDHEN and CDR2 SYDVKM. V was shortened by 2 bases and J by 8 bases, with 12 bases between the two germline ends. The CDR3 is made up of 14 amino acids. The CDR3 DNA reads TGTGCCAGCAGTTTAGGTCAGGGATGGGAAAAACTGTTTTTT. The encoded protein is CASSLGQGWEKLFF.

The rearrangement links TRBV21-1 to TRBJ2-2. TRBV21-1 is annotated as a pseudogene. This CDR3 contains 16 residues. For the CDR3, the DNA is TGTGCCAGCAGCAGACCGGACCGACAGAACACCGGGGAGCTGTTTTTT. Translated: CASSRPDRQNTGELFF.

The chain recombines TRBV10-2 with TRBJ2-1; the match to TRBD2 covers 13 bases. Unmatched junction bases numbered 8, after V lost 9 bases and J lost 9 bases. The CDR3 sequence is 14 residues long. The V gene's germline CDR1 is WSHSY and CDR2 SAAADI. The CDR3 coding sequence is TGCGCCAGTTTACTAGCGGGAGGGCCGGGTGAGCAGTTCTTC. This gives the protein CASLLAGGPGEQFF.

This clone was counted at least ten times. V and J are TRBV10-2 and TRBJ1-1; D is undetermined. Trimming cost V 2 bases and J 1 base, with 5 bases left between them. This CDR3 spans 13 amino acids. Germline CDR1 is WSHSY and CDR2 is SAAADI. The CDR3 loop reads CASSEKENTEAFF. CDR3 in DNA: TGCGCCAGCAGTGAGAAAGAGAACACTGAAGCTTTCTTT.

The chain carries TRBV7-9 and TRBJ2-7, with 11 bases fitting TRBD1. V lost 3 bases, J lost 4 bases, and 17 bases stayed unmatched. The CDR3 contains 19 residues. Germline CDR1 SEHNR, CDR2 FQNEAQ (reference sequence). CDR3 nucleotide sequence: TGTGCCAGCAGCTTGGACCCTTCCATCTACGGGACAGGGGGTTACGAGCAGTACTTC. This sequence encodes CASSLDPSIYGTGGYEQYF.

The CDR3 spells CAISESRQLSYNEQFF. The CDR3 DNA reads as TGTGCCATCAGTGAGTCGCGACAGCTCTCCTACAATGAGCAGTTCTTC. This chain joins TRBV10-3 and TRBJ2-1; maybe TRBD1 (5 bases). The CDR3 is made up of 16 amino acids. Trimming removed 0 bases at V and 0 bases at J, with 9 bases between. Germline CDR1 is ENHRY and CDR2 is SYGVKD.

J is TRBJ1-2 and V is TRBV28; D gene uncertain. V was cut by 3 bases and J by 5 bases, with 13 bases left in between. This CDR3 region has 14 residues. Germline-derived CDR1 and CDR2 are MDHEN and SYDVKM. The CDR3 bases are TGTGCCAGCAGTTTGTCCGAATTGGGGTATGGCTACACCTTC. This sequence encodes CASSLSELGYGYTF.

This clone occurred once. This chain links TRBV28 with TRBJ1-6; no clear D gene. Germline V gene data show CDR1 as MDHEN and CDR2 as SYDVKM. The germline V and J ends were trimmed by 4 bases and 10 bases, with 14 bases remaining between them. The CDR3 length is 14 residues. The CDR3, as DNA: TGTGCCAGCAGTTCCCACCCCCAGGCGTCACCCCTCCACTTT. Residues: CASSSHPQASPLHF.

This clone showed up just a few times. This sequence joins TRBV7-3 and TRBJ1-1; 7 bases line up with TRBD1. Losses at the gene ends were 1 base for V and 3 bases for J; bases not matched to a gene: 14. The CDR3 totals 18 residues. Looked up from germline, CDR1 is SGHTA and CDR2 is FQGTGA. The CDR3 protein is CASSLISTRGGKDTEAFF. CDR3 nucleotides: TGTGCCAGCAGCTTAATCTCTACCAGGGGGGGCAAAGACACTGAAGCTTTCTTT. The variable domain in full, completed from reference TRBV7-3 and TRBJ1-1, reads GAGVSQTPSNKVTEKGKYVELRCDPISGHTALYWYRQSLGQGPEFLIYFQGTGAADDSGLPNDRFFAVRPEGSVSTLKIQRTERGDSAVYLCASSLISTRGGKDTEAFFGQGTRLTVV.

The CDR3 DNA sequence: TGTGCCAGCAGTGTTGGGGGGTTCGCTGAAGCTTTCTTT. Protein sequence: CASSVGGFAEAFF. This chain connects TRBV6-1 to TRBJ1-1; a possible D gene is TRBD1 (5 bases). V dropped 4 bases and J dropped 6 bases, with 12 bases sitting between them. The CDR3 has 13 residues. The V gene's germline CDR1 is MNHNS and CDR2 SASEGT.